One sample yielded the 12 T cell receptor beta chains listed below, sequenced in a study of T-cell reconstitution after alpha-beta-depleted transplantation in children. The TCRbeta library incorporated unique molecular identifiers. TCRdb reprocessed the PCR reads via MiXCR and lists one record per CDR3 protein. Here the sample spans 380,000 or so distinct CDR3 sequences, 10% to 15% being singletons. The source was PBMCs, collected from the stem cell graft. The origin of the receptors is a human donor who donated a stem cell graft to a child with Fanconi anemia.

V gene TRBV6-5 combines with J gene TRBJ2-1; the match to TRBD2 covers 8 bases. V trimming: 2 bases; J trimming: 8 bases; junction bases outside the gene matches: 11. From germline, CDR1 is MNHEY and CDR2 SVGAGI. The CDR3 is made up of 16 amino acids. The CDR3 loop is CASSYGGSGVIYEQFF. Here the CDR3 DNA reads TGTGCCAGCAGTTACGGCGGTAGCGGGGTAATCTATGAGCAGTTCTTC.

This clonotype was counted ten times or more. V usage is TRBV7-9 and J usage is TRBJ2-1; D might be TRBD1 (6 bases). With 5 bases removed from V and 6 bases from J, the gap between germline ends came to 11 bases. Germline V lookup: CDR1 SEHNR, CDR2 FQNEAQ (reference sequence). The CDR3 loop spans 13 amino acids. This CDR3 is CASSPTGLNEQFF. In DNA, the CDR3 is TGTGCCAGCAGCCCGACAGGACTCAATGAGCAGTTCTTC.

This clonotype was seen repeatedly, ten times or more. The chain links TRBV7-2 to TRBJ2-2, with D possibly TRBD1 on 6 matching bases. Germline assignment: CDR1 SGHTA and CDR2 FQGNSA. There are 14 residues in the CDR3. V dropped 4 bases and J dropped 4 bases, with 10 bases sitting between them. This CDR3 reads CASSWDTSTGELFF. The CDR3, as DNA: TGTGCCAGCAGCTGGGACACCTCCACCGGGGAGCTGTTTTTT.

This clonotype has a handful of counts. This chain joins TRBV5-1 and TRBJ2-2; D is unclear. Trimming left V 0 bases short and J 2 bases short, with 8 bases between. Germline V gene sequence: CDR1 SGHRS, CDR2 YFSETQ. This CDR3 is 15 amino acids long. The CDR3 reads CASSLARPNTGELFF. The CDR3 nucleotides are TGCGCCAGCAGCTTGGCCCGTCCTAACACCGGGGAGCTGTTTTTT.

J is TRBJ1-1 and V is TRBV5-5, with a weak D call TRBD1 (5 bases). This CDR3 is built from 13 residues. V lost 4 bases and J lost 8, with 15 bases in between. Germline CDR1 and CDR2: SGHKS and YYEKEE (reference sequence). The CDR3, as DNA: TGTGCCAGCAGCCCCGGACAAAAGAACGAAGCTTTCTTT. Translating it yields CASSPGQKNEAFF. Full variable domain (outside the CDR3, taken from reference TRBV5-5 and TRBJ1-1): DAGVTQSPTHLIKTRGQQVTLRCSPISGHKSVSWYQQVLGQGPQFIFQYYEKEERGRGNFPDRFSARQFPNYSSELNVNALLLGDSALYLCASSPGQKNEAFFGQGTRLTVV.

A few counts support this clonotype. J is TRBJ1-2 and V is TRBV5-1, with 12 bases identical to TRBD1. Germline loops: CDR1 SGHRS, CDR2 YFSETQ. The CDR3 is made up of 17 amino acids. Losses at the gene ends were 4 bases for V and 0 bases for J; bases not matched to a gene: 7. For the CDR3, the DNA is TGCGCCAGCAGCCCGGGGACAGGGGGCATAGCTAACTATGGCTACACCTTC. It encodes CASSPGTGGIANYGYTF.

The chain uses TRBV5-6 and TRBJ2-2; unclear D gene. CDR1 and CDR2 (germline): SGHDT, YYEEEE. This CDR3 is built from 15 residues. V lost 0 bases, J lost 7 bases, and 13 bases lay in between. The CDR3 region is CASSLEAGFVGELFF. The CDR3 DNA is TGTGCCAGCAGCTTGGAAGCAGGATTCGTCGGGGAGCTGTTTTTT.

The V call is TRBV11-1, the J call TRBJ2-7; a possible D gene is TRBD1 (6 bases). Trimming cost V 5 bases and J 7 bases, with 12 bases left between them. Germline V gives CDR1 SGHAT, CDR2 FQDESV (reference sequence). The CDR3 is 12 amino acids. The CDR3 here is CASSHREGEQYF. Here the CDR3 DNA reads TGTGCCAGCAGCCACAGGGAAGGGGAGCAGTACTTC.

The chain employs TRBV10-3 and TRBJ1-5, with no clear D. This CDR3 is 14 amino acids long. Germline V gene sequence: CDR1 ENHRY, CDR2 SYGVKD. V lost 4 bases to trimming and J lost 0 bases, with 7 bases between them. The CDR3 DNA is TGTGCCATCAGTGCCCAGGATAGCAATCAGCCCCAGCATTTT. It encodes CAISAQDSNQPQHF.

The chain's CDR3 is CASTYDGQHYGYTF. In DNA, the CDR3 is TGTGCCAGCACATATGATGGACAGCACTATGGCTACACCTTC. The chain uses TRBV6-2 or TRBV6-3 and TRBJ1-2, with D maybe TRBD1 (6 bases). Per germline, CDR1 MNHEY and CDR2 SVGEGT. V lost 7 bases to trimming and J lost 3 bases, with 15 bases between them. This CDR3 contains 14 residues.

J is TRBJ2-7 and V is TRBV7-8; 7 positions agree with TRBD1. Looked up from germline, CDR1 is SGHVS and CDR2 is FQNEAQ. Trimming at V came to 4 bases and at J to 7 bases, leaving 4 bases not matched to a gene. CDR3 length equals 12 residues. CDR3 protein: CASSSTGLEQYF. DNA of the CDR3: TGTGCCAGCAGCTCGACAGGGTTAGAGCAGTACTTC.

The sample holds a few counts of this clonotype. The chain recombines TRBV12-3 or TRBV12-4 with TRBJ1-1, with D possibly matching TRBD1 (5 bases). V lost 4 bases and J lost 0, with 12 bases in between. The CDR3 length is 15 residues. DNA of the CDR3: TGTGCCAGCAGTTACTCGGGGACCGTGAACACTGAAGCTTTCTTT. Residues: CASSYSGTVNTEAFF.